The entry below describes one T cell receptor (beta chain). The entry originates in a study of molecular identifiers for immune sequencing clone quantification. For the study at large: Within a replicate experiment, RNA obtained from either about 20,000 or 100,000 naive CD8 cells was divided into five aliquots, and four of those aliquots were then sequenced.

TCRdb passed the PCR reads through MiXCR, listing each CDR3 protein once. The table includes about 630,000 distinct CDR3 sequences, 25% detected once. CDR1 LGHDT and CDR2 YNNKEL come from the germline V gene (reference sequence). The V gene lost 5 bases and the J gene lost 3 bases, with 14 bases spanning the gap. The CDR3 runs 16 residues. Sequencing libraries of naive CD8 cells derived from around 20,000 to 1,000,000 sorted cells with 10%, 30% or 50% RNA. Based on a CD8+CD4-CCR7+CD45RA+ profile, naive CD8 T cells were sorted. The sequence derives from a human donor in good health. Some libraries in this study had Jurkat cell RNA spiked in. Sequencing was performed on naive CD8+ T cells from blood, with Jurkat cell RNA spiked in. Subset specified: FACS-sorted CD8+CD4-CCR7+CD45RA+ naive T cells. The chain links TRBV3-1 to TRBJ1-6; D not certain. The CDR3 DNA reads as TGTGCCAGCAGCTCCACGGACGGCCTCTATAATTCACCCCTCCACTTT. Translation gives CASSSTDGLYNSPLHF.